Listed below are T cell receptor beta chains from one sample, sequenced in a study of identical twins. MiXCR, applied by TCRdb to the 5' RACE reads, yields one record per CDR3 protein. The sample carries 1.5 million to 2 million distinct CDR3 sequences, 32% recorded once. Sequences were obtained from cord blood. All receptors derive from a newborn girl in good health. CDR3s include the opening cysteine and the closing phenylalanine or tryptophan. Fields, in order: D gene, V gene, J gene, clone size, CDR3 DNA, CDR3 protein. A D gene is named only where the DNA matches it firmly. The size field is filled for only some rows; it gives once, few, many or a size class.

d_call: NA; v_call: TRBV6-5; j_call: TRBJ1-5; clone_size: few; cdr3_nt: TGTGCCAGCAGTTCCCAGCCAAATCAGCCCCAGCATTTT; cdr3_aa: CASSSQPNQPQHF
d_call: NA; v_call: TRBV12-5; j_call: TRBJ1-2; clone_size: NA; cdr3_nt: TGTGCTAGTGGTTTACCCCTCGGACTCCGTCGAGATGGCTACACCTTC; cdr3_aa: CASGLPLGLRRDGYTF
d_call: TRBD1; v_call: TRBV6-1; j_call: TRBJ1-1; clone_size: NA; cdr3_nt: TGTGCCAGCAGTGAACGGGGGACAGTTGAAGCTTTCTTT; cdr3_aa: CASSERGTVEAFF
d_call: NA; v_call: TRBV7-2; j_call: TRBJ2-4; clone_size: many; cdr3_nt: TGTGCCAGCAGCTTATACGGGACGGGAGCCAAAAACATTCAGTACTTC; cdr3_aa: CASSLYGTGAKNIQYF
d_call: TRBD1; v_call: TRBV6-1; j_call: TRBJ2-3; clone_size: few; cdr3_nt: TGTGCCAGCAGATGGGACAGGTCAACAGATACGCAGTATTTT; cdr3_aa: CASRWDRSTDTQYF
d_call: NA; v_call: TRBV7-7; j_call: TRBJ1-2; clone_size: few; cdr3_nt: TGTGCCAGCAGCTTAGAAAAACAGGGCTGTGGCTACACCTTC; cdr3_aa: CASSLEKQGCGYTF
d_call: NA; v_call: TRBV25-1; j_call: TRBJ1-2; clone_size: few; cdr3_nt: TGTGCCAGCAGTGAACGCAGGGGCAATGGCTACACCTTC; cdr3_aa: CASSERRGNGYTF
d_call: NA; v_call: TRBV21-1; j_call: TRBJ2-7; clone_size: few; cdr3_nt: TGTGCCAGCAGTCGAGACAGGGTCCGGTACGAGCAGTACTTC; cdr3_aa: CASSRDRVRYEQYF
d_call: NA; v_call: TRBV20-1; j_call: TRBJ2-1; clone_size: NA; cdr3_nt: TGCAGTGCACCGGGACGGTTCTACGAGCAGTTCTTC; cdr3_aa: CSAPGRFYEQFF
d_call: NA; v_call: TRBV6-6; j_call: TRBJ2-3; clone_size: few; cdr3_nt: TGTGCCAGCAGTTCACGTGGAAGCACCGCAGATACGCAGTATTTT; cdr3_aa: CASSSRGSTADTQYF
d_call: TRBD1; v_call: TRBV19; j_call: TRBJ2-7; clone_size: NA; cdr3_nt: TGTGCCAGTAGTATGGGACAGGGGAGGATATACGAGCAGTACTTC; cdr3_aa: CASSMGQGRIYEQYF
d_call: NA; v_call: TRBV27; j_call: TRBJ2-3; clone_size: NA; cdr3_nt: TGTGCCAGCAGCTTCCGGCGGTCGGGCACAGATACGCAGTATTTT; cdr3_aa: CASSFRRSGTDTQYF
d_call: TRBD1; v_call: TRBV10-3; j_call: TRBJ2-5; clone_size: few; cdr3_nt: TGTGCCATCAGTGATGGACAGGGTGATCAAGAGACCCAGTACTTC; cdr3_aa: CAISDGQGDQETQYF
d_call: TRBD2; v_call: TRBV5-1; j_call: TRBJ2-1; clone_size: few; cdr3_nt: TGCGCCAGCATCCCTAGCGGGGGGGCTTTCTACAATGAGCAGTTCTTC; cdr3_aa: CASIPSGGAFYNEQFF
d_call: TRBD2; v_call: TRBV28; j_call: TRBJ2-5; clone_size: few; cdr3_nt: TGTGCCAGCAGTTTAGCGGGAGGGGTTCGGTACTTC; cdr3_aa: CASSLAGGVRYF
d_call: TRBD2; v_call: TRBV20-1; j_call: TRBJ2-5; clone_size: few; cdr3_nt: TGCAGTGCTAGAGCTAGCGGGAGTATTTTAAAGACCCAGTACTTC; cdr3_aa: CSARASGSILKTQYF
d_call: TRBD2; v_call: TRBV19; j_call: TRBJ2-5; clone_size: few; cdr3_nt: TGTGCCAGTAGCCGGACTAGCGGACTCCTCCAAGAGACCCAGTACTTC; cdr3_aa: CASSRTSGLLQETQYF
d_call: TRBD2; v_call: TRBV4-2; j_call: TRBJ2-7; clone_size: few; cdr3_nt: TGTGCCAGCAGCCAAGAATCCAGCGGGAATCTCTACGAGCAGTACTTC; cdr3_aa: CASSQESSGNLYEQYF
d_call: NA; v_call: TRBV6-1; j_call: TRBJ2-3; clone_size: few; cdr3_nt: TGTGCCAGCACTAGAGGGGTGAATACGCAGTATTTT; cdr3_aa: CASTRGVNTQYF
d_call: NA; v_call: TRBV28; j_call: TRBJ2-3; clone_size: once; cdr3_nt: TGTGCCAGCAGGCCGACAGGTGAAACAGATACGCAGTATTTT; cdr3_aa: CASRPTGETDTQYF
d_call: TRBD2; v_call: TRBV20-1; j_call: TRBJ2-1; clone_size: NA; cdr3_nt: TGCAGTGCTCCCTTTCGCGGGAGTGCCAATGAGCAGTTCTTC; cdr3_aa: CSAPFRGSANEQFF
d_call: NA; v_call: TRBV6-1; j_call: TRBJ1-2; clone_size: NA; cdr3_nt: TGTGCCAGCAGTGAGAGCGTCGCTAGGGGCTTAAAATATGGCTACACCTTC; cdr3_aa: CASSESVARGLKYGYTF
d_call: NA; v_call: TRBV29-1; j_call: TRBJ2-3; clone_size: many; cdr3_nt: TGCAGCGTCGAGCCGGGCCGAGGGAGGACAGATACGCAGTATTTT; cdr3_aa: CSVEPGRGRTDTQYF
d_call: NA; v_call: TRBV6-6; j_call: TRBJ1-2; clone_size: NA; cdr3_nt: TGTGCCAGCAGTTTGACAGGTCCTGTTAACTATGGCTACACCTTC; cdr3_aa: CASSLTGPVNYGYTF
d_call: NA; v_call: TRBV28; j_call: TRBJ1-4; clone_size: NA; cdr3_nt: TGTGCCAGCAGTTCGCCCGGGACCCTTGAAAAACTGTTTTTT; cdr3_aa: CASSSPGTLEKLFF
d_call: NA; v_call: TRBV5-6; j_call: TRBJ2-3; clone_size: NA; cdr3_nt: TGTGCCAGCAGCTTATGGCGCGCCATGATTACAGATACGCAGTATTTT; cdr3_aa: CASSLWRAMITDTQYF
d_call: TRBD2; v_call: TRBV7-2; j_call: TRBJ2-7; clone_size: NA; cdr3_nt: TGTGCCAGCAGCTTAAGTCCCCCTTGGCGGGAGATTACCAATGAGCAGTACTTC; cdr3_aa: CASSLSPPWREITNEQYF
d_call: NA; v_call: TRBV29-1; j_call: TRBJ2-7; clone_size: NA; cdr3_nt: TGCAGCGTTGGGACAAAACTAAATTACGAGCAGTACTTC; cdr3_aa: CSVGTKLNYEQYF
d_call: NA; v_call: TRBV20-1; j_call: TRBJ1-3; clone_size: NA; cdr3_nt: TGCAGTGCTAGGGGGGCGACCTTCTCTGGAAACACCATATATTTT; cdr3_aa: CSARGATFSGNTIYF
d_call: NA; v_call: TRBV9; j_call: TRBJ2-3; clone_size: NA; cdr3_nt: TGTGCCAGCAGCGTTGAGGGGCTCACAGATACGCAGTATTTT; cdr3_aa: CASSVEGLTDTQYF
d_call: TRBD2; v_call: TRBV11-1; j_call: TRBJ2-3; clone_size: NA; cdr3_nt: TGTGCCAGCAGTCAGAGGGTTCGAGCGGGGGAAGGAGATACGCAGTATTTT; cdr3_aa: CASSQRVRAGEGDTQYF
d_call: TRBD2; v_call: TRBV11-2; j_call: TRBJ2-5; clone_size: NA; cdr3_nt: TGTGCCAGCAGCTTATGGTCTAGCGGGCAAGAGACCCAGTACTTC; cdr3_aa: CASSLWSSGQETQYF
d_call: NA; v_call: TRBV9; j_call: TRBJ1-2; clone_size: few; cdr3_nt: TGTGCCAGCAGCGTAGGACAGATTTACTATGGCTACACCTTC; cdr3_aa: CASSVGQIYYGYTF
d_call: TRBD1; v_call: TRBV20-1; j_call: TRBJ1-2; clone_size: NA; cdr3_nt: TGCAGTGCTAGCAGGGGGCGGACCGGCTACACCTTC; cdr3_aa: CSASRGRTGYTF
d_call: NA; v_call: TRBV27; j_call: TRBJ1-6; clone_size: few; cdr3_nt: TGTGCCAGCAGTCCCGTGCTGGACAGCCGGGTCAATTCACCCCTCCACTTT; cdr3_aa: CASSPVLDSRVNSPLHF
d_call: NA; v_call: TRBV6-6; j_call: TRBJ1-5; clone_size: NA; cdr3_nt: TGTGCCAGCAGCTATACGGCCAATCGAGGCCCCCAGCATTTT; cdr3_aa: CASSYTANRGPQHF
d_call: NA; v_call: TRBV20-1; j_call: TRBJ2-1; clone_size: NA; cdr3_nt: TGCAGTGCTAGAGATCTCTGGAGCTCCTACAATGAGCAGTTCTTC; cdr3_aa: CSARDLWSSYNEQFF
d_call: NA; v_call: TRBV27; j_call: TRBJ2-5; clone_size: NA; cdr3_nt: TGTGCCAGCAGTCCCCAATCGGAAGAGACCCAGTACTTC; cdr3_aa: CASSPQSEETQYF
d_call: NA; v_call: TRBV20-1; j_call: TRBJ2-2; clone_size: once; cdr3_nt: TGCAGTGCTAGAGGTCTAGTCAACACCGGGGAGCTGTTTTTT; cdr3_aa: CSARGLVNTGELFF
d_call: NA; v_call: TRBV20-1; j_call: TRBJ1-2; clone_size: NA; cdr3_nt: TGCAGTGCTAGAGACAGGGTATATGGCTGCACCTTC; cdr3_aa: CSARDRVYGCTF
d_call: TRBD2; v_call: TRBV5-1; j_call: TRBJ2-3; clone_size: few; cdr3_nt: TGCGCCAGCAAGCGGGGATCCCGCACAGATACGCAGTATTTT; cdr3_aa: CASKRGSRTDTQYF
d_call: NA; v_call: TRBV10-1; j_call: TRBJ2-5; clone_size: few; cdr3_nt: TGCGCCAGCAGTTTTGACGGACTCCAAGAGACCCAGTACTTC; cdr3_aa: CASSFDGLQETQYF
d_call: NA; v_call: TRBV6-1; j_call: TRBJ1-2; clone_size: NA; cdr3_nt: TGTGCCAGCAGTGGTACAGGCCCCGCTAACTATGGCTACACCTTC; cdr3_aa: CASSGTGPANYGYTF
d_call: NA; v_call: TRBV20-1; j_call: TRBJ2-1; clone_size: NA; cdr3_nt: TGCAGTGCTAGAATATGGGGTTACGGCAATGAGCAGTTCTTC; cdr3_aa: CSARIWGYGNEQFF
d_call: NA; v_call: TRBV12-5; j_call: TRBJ2-3; clone_size: few; cdr3_nt: TGTGCTAGAACCTTATCTAAAGGCACAGATACGCAGTATTTT; cdr3_aa: CARTLSKGTDTQYF